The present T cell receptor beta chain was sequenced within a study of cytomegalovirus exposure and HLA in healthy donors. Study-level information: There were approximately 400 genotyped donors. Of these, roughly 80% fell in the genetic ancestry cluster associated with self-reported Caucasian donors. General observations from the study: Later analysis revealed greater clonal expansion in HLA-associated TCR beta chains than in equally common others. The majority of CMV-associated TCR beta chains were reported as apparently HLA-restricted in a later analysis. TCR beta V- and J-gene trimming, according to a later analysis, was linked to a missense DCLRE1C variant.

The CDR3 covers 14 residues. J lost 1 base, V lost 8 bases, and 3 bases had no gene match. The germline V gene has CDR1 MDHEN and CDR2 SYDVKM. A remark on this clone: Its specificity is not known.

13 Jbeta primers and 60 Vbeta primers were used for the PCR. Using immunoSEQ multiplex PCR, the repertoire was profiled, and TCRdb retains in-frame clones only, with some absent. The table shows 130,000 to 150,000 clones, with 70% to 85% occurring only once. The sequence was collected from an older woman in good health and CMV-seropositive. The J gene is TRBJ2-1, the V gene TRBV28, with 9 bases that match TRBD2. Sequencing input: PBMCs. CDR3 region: CASLSGGSYNEQFF. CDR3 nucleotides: TGTGCCAGCCTTAGCGGGGGTTCCTACAATGAGCAGTTCTTC. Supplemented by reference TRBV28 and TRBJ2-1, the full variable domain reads DVKVTQSSRYLVKRTGEKVFLECVQDMDHENMFWYRQDPGLGLRLIYFSYDVKMKEKGDIPEGYSVSREKKERFSLILESASTNQTSMYLCASLSGGSYNEQFFGPGTRLTVL.